Sequencing of this TCR beta chain was carried out in a study of T-cell reconstitution after alpha-beta-depleted transplantation in children. Whole-study results and caveats: T-cell counts and diversity were attributed mostly to newly produced T cells one year after transplant. Several hundred expanded graft clones reportedly gave rise to the alpha-beta T cells present about two months after transplant. For some patients, TCRbeta diversity was high at day 60 because of recipient T cells and thymic progenitors that survived.

The CDR3 covers 13 residues. As it was prepared, the TCRbeta library received unique molecular identifiers. TCRdb itself ran the PCR reads through MiXCR, one entry per CDR3 protein. Of 200,000 or so distinct CDR3 sequences listed, roughly 9.1% were seen once; the top ten hold 35% to 45%. Comment on this clonotype: Its antigen remains unknown.

The receptor's source is a male patient under 10 years old who had a stem cell transplant for acute myeloid leukemia, so the T cells may come from the graft donor. Sequences were derived from PBMCs, mostly from graft donor cells, sampled 360 days after TCRalphabeta/CD19-depleted stem cell transplant. The rearrangement links TRBV21-1 to TRBJ1-2. TRBV21-1 is a documented pseudogene. The CDR3 sequence: CASSNKVVGGYTF. CDR3 DNA sequence: TGTGCCAGCAGCAATAAAGTGGTGGGTGGCTACACCTTC.